The 24 T cell receptor beta chains below all came from one sample that was sequenced in a study of shared clonotypes between healthy human individuals. Profiling relied on immunoSEQ multiplex PCR, and the TCRdb table lists in-frame clones only, not all of them. The table has about 2.4 million clones, approximately 93% seen once. The sample consisted of naive CD4+ T cells from PBMCs. The subset: CD45RA+ positively selected. The receptors originated from a man aged 18 to 35 in good health. Some clones in this sample may be carry-over from other donors' samples.

This chain uses TRBV28 with TRBJ1-2; D possibly corresponds to TRBD1 (5 bases). Germline values: CDR1 MDHEN, CDR2 SYDVKM. The CDR3 covers 17 residues. V dropped 3 bases and J dropped 8 bases, with 25 bases sitting between them. The CDR3 here is CASSLGGTRQKSRGYTF. In DNA, the CDR3 is TGTGCCAGCAGTTTGGGGGGGACGAGACAGAAAAGTCGCGGCTACACCTTC.

The rearrangement links TRBV7-2 to TRBJ2-3; 7 nucleotides align to TRBD2. The germline CDR1 and CDR2 sequences are SGHTA and FQGNSA. The V segment lost 4 bases and the J segment 2 bases; nucleotides outside the gene matches: 6. This CDR3 has 15 residues. The DNA of the CDR3 is TGTGCCAGCAGCTCCCCTAGCGGATACACAGATACGCAGTATTTT. Protein product: CASSSPSGYTDTQYF.

This chain links TRBV7-2 with TRBJ2-7; D gene uncertain. V was shortened by 0 bases and J by 1 base, with 7 bases between the two germline ends. The CDR3 is 14 residues long. Germline CDR1 SGHTA, CDR2 FQGNSA. CDR3 protein: CASSLAGRSYEQYF. In DNA form, the CDR3 reads TGTGCCAGCAGCTTAGCTGGCCGATCCTACGAGCAGTACTTC.

A remark on this clone: Other DNA sequences in the same sample also yield this CDR3. This chain joins TRBV7-9 and TRBJ2-3, with D unclear. This CDR3 comprises 14 residues. Germline CDR1 is SEHNR and CDR2 is FQNEAQ (reference sequence). The V gene lost 1 base and the J gene lost 1 base, with 6 bases spanning the gap. This CDR3 is CASSLVVGTDTQYF. The CDR3 DNA reads as TGTGCCAGCAGCTTAGTGGTCGGCACAGATACGCAGTATTTT. The full variable domain, its missing parts supplied by reference TRBV7-9 and TRBJ2-3, is DTGVSQNPRHKITKRGQNVTFRCDPISEHNRLYWYRQTLGQGPEFLTYFQNEAQLEKSRLLSDRFSAERPKGSFSTLEIQRTEQGDSAMYLCASSLVVGTDTQYFGPGTRLTVL.

CDR3 bases: TGTGCCAGTTCCAATCCCGGGACAACCAACACTGAAGCTTTCTTT. Its translation is CASSNPGTTNTEAFF. The chain combines TRBV28 with TRBJ1-1; TRBD1 might be the D (6 bases). Germline V lookup: CDR1 MDHEN, CDR2 SYDVKM. CDR3 size: 15 residues. Trimming took off 9 bases at V and 2 bases at J, with 19 bases between the two ends.

This clone was seen just once. The rearrangement uses TRBV27 and TRBJ2-7; 9 bases are a match to TRBD1. Germline V gives CDR1 MNHEY, CDR2 SMNVEV (reference sequence). This CDR3 has 16 residues. Unmatched junction bases numbered 9, after V lost 3 bases and J lost 3 bases. The CDR3 nucleotides read TGTGCCAGCAGTTTCCAACCGGGACAGGGATACTACGAGCAGTACTTC. Translating it yields CASSFQPGQGYYEQYF.

This chain connects TRBV7-2 to TRBJ2-1; 7 positions agree with TRBD1. V dropped 5 bases and J dropped 2; count of bases not matched to a gene: 3. CDR1 SGHTA and CDR2 FQGNSA come from the germline V gene. This CDR3 is 14 amino acids long. The CDR3 sequence is CASSNRGTYNEQFF. As DNA, the CDR3 is TGTGCCAGCAGCAACAGGGGAACCTACAATGAGCAGTTCTTC.

Concerning this clone itself: This same CDR3 is encoded by further DNA sequences in the sample. The V gene is TRBV5-1, the J gene TRBJ2-1; no firm D call. The germline V gene encodes CDR1 SGHRS and CDR2 YFSETQ. V shed 0 bases and J shed 2 bases, with 6 bases lying between them. The CDR3 has 14 amino acids. In nucleotides, the CDR3 is TGCGCCAGCAGCTTGGGACCAACCTACAATGAGCAGTTCTTC. Translation: CASSLGPTYNEQFF. The full variable domain, with the rest looked up from reference TRBV5-1 and TRBJ2-1, is KAGVTQTPRYLIKTRGQQVTLSCSPISGHRSVSWYQQTPGQGLQFLFEYFSETQRNKGNFPGRFSGRQFSNSRSEMNVSTLELGDSALYLCASSLGPTYNEQFFGPGTRLTVL.

The gene calls are TRBV19 and TRBJ2-2, with 9 bases matching TRBD1. Germline values: CDR1 LNHDA, CDR2 SQIVND (reference sequence). The CDR3 consists of 14 residues. Unmatched junction bases numbered 8, after V lost 8 bases and J lost 7 bases. CDR3 bases: TGTGCCAGTTCCTACAGGGGGCGGAACGGGGAGCTGTTTTTT. It translates to CASSYRGRNGELFF.

This chain uses TRBV6-6 with TRBJ2-1; D may be TRBD2 (6 bases). The V end was cut by 6 bases, the J end by 15 bases, with 15 bases between. The CDR3 totals 11 residues. CDR1 and CDR2 from the germline V gene are MNHNY and SVGAGI (reference sequence). Written as DNA, the CDR3 is TGTGCCAGCAGCCATAGCGGACGCTGGTTCTTC. Residues: CASSHSGRWFF.

The chain is built from TRBV11-2 and TRBJ1-1; unclear D gene. Trimming removed 5 bases at V and 11 bases at J, with 15 bases between. Germline V gene data show CDR1 as SGHAT and CDR2 as FQNNGV. CDR3 size: 12 residues. The CDR3 DNA follows: TGTGCCAGCAGCCCAGTTCGTAGTTGGGCTTTCTTT. Its protein is CASSPVRSWAFF.

The rearrangement joins TRBV5-1 to TRBJ2-1; the match to TRBD1 covers 7 bases. V lost 4 bases to trimming and J lost 8 bases; unmatched junction nucleotides: 9. The germline V gene has CDR1 SGHRS and CDR2 YFSETQ. The CDR3 has 14 amino acids. The CDR3 DNA follows: TGCGCCAGCAGCCCGGGACAGTCCCGGGATGAGCAGTTCTTC. It translates to CASSPGQSRDEQFF.

The V call is TRBV9, the J call TRBJ2-7; 11 bases are shared with TRBD1. The CDR3 is made up of 15 amino acids. With V trimmed by 3 bases and J by 5 bases, 7 bases remained unmatched. Germline V CDR1 and CDR2: SGDLS, YYNGEE. The DNA for the CDR3 is TGTGCCAGCAGCGCTGCCGGGACAGGGGGTAACGAGCAGTACTTC. Protein product: CASSAAGTGGNEQYF.

For this clone: The sample contains more than one DNA sequence encoding this CDR3. The genes are TRBV5-4 and TRBJ2-5; D remains ambiguous. V lost 0 bases and J 5 bases, leaving 8 bases between the germline ends. The CDR3 has 13 amino acids. CDR1 and CDR2 (germline): SGHNT, YYREEE (reference sequence). The CDR3: CASSLGSRETQYF. The DNA for the CDR3 is TGTGCCAGCAGCTTGGGGAGTAGGGAGACCCAGTACTTC. Complete variable domain (other parts from reference TRBV5-4 and TRBJ2-5): ETGVTQSPTHLIKTRGQQVTLRCSSQSGHNTVSWYQQALGQGPQFIFQYYREEENGRGNFPPRFSGLQFPNYSSELNVNALELDDSALYLCASSLGSRETQYFGPGTRLLVL.

A single count supports this clone. The chain links TRBV9 to TRBJ2-3; 8 positions agree with TRBD2. This CDR3 has 16 residues. CDR1 and CDR2 (germline): SGDLS, YYNGEE. Losses at the gene ends were 6 bases for V and 2 bases for J; bases not matched to a gene: 11. The CDR3 DNA follows: TGTGCCAGCACGAGCGGGAGCTCGCCAAACACAGATACGCAGTATTTT. It encodes CASTSGSSPNTDTQYF. Full variable domain (rest looked up from reference TRBV9 and TRBJ2-3): DSGVTQTPKHLITATGQRVTLRCSPRSGDLSVYWYQQSLDQGLQFLIQYYNGEERAKGNILERFSAQQFPDLHSELNLSSLELGDSALYFCASTSGSSPNTDTQYFGPGTRLTVL.

The V and J genes are TRBV10-3 and TRBJ2-7; D remains ambiguous. V was cut by 7 bases and J by 9 bases, with 13 bases left in between. The CDR3 sequence is 11 residues long. Germline V gene sequence: CDR1 ENHRY, CDR2 SYGVKD. CDR3 coding DNA: TGTGCCATCATGGGCGGTACAGTGCAGTACTTC. Translating gives CAIMGGTVQYF.

The chain employs TRBV7-9 and TRBJ1-6; perhaps TRBD1 as D (5 bases). V shed 0 bases and J shed 7 bases, with 10 bases lying between them. Germline V CDR1 and CDR2: SEHNR, FQNEAQ (reference sequence). The CDR3 length is 15 residues. DNA for the CDR3: TGTGCCAGCAGCTTAGCAGGGGCATTGAATTCACCCCTCCACTTT. This translates into CASSLAGALNSPLHF.

V usage is TRBV27 and J usage is TRBJ2-5; 7 positions match TRBD1. Germline trimming cut 5 bases from V and 5 bases from J; bases unmatched to any gene: 11. Germline CDR1 MNHEY, CDR2 SMNVEV (reference sequence). The CDR3 covers 15 residues. For the CDR3, the DNA is TGTGCCAGCAGTCCCCTGGGGACAGATCGGGAGACCCAGTACTTC. Translated, it gives CASSPLGTDRETQYF.

A note on this clone: Other DNA sequences from this sample encode an identical CDR3 as well. The rearrangement joins TRBV28 to TRBJ1-5; the match to TRBD1 covers 7 bases. This CDR3 contains 14 residues. With 6 bases clipped from V and 2 bases from J, the junction kept 4 bases outside the gene matches. Germline V gives CDR1 MDHEN, CDR2 SYDVKM. CDR3 sequence (DNA): TGTGCCAGCAGCCCAGGGGGGGGCAATCAGCCCCAGCATTTT. Amino acid sequence: CASSPGGGNQPQHF. Drawing the rest from reference TRBV28 and TRBJ1-5, the complete variable domain is DVKVTQSSRYLVKRTGEKVFLECVQDMDHENMFWYRQDPGLGLRLIYFSYDVKMKEKGDIPEGYSVSREKKERFSLILESASTNQTSMYLCASSPGGGNQPQHFGDGTRLSIL.

CDR3 loop: CAATDGSSYNEQFF. CDR3 nucleotides: TGTGCCGCCACGGACGGGAGCTCCTACAATGAGCAGTTCTTC. The J gene is TRBJ2-1, the V gene TRBV6-6; possible D gene TRBD2, 6 bases. V lost 11 bases and J lost 0, with 14 bases in between. Per germline, CDR1 MNHNY and CDR2 SVGAGI (reference sequence). The CDR3 is 14 residues long.

V and J are TRBV4-3 and TRBJ2-7; either TRBD1 or TRBD2 may supply D (6 bases each). The CDR3 covers 15 residues. V shed 4 bases and J shed 7 bases, with 20 bases lying between them. CDR1 is LGHNA and CDR2 is YSLEER in the germline V gene. The CDR3 DNA follows: TGCGCCAGCAGCCTGATTAAGGGACATCGGGGGGAGCAGTACTTC. Its translation: CASSLIKGHRGEQYF.

The rearrangement uses TRBV5-5 and TRBJ2-7; 7 bases fit TRBD1. Germline assignment: CDR1 SGHKS and CDR2 YYEKEE (reference sequence). V was clipped by 5 bases and J by 7 bases; unmatched bases: 15. This CDR3 comprises 15 residues. In DNA, the CDR3 is TGTGCCAGCAGTCTAAGAACCGGGACAGTGAGTGAGCAGTACTTC. Translating it yields CASSLRTGTVSEQYF. The entire variable domain, with the rest obtained from reference TRBV5-5 and TRBJ2-7, is as follows: DAGVTQSPTHLIKTRGQQVTLRCSPISGHKSVSWYQQVLGQGPQFIFQYYEKEERGRGNFPDRFSARQFPNYSSELNVNALLLGDSALYLCASSLRTGTVSEQYFGPGTRLTVT.

As concerns this clone: The sample holds other DNA sequences that translate to the same CDR3. The chain uses TRBV7-9 and TRBJ2-3, with D possibly called TRBD1 or TRBD2 (5 bases each). The germline V and J ends were trimmed by 1 base and 4 bases, with 9 bases remaining between them. This CDR3 region has 14 residues. CDR1 is SEHNR and CDR2 is FQNEAQ in the germline V gene (reference sequence). The CDR3 DNA reads TGTGCCAGCAGCTTAGGGGGGAGCGCAGATACGCAGTATTTT. Amino acid sequence: CASSLGGSADTQYF. Complete variable domain (other parts from reference TRBV7-9 and TRBJ2-3): DTGVSQNPRHKITKRGQNVTFRCDPISEHNRLYWYRQTLGQGPEFLTYFQNEAQLEKSRLLSDRFSAERPKGSFSTLEIQRTEQGDSAMYLCASSLGGSADTQYFGPGTRLTVL.

V and J are TRBV5-1 and TRBJ2-3; no reliable D call. Germline V gives CDR1 SGHRS, CDR2 YFSETQ. V lost 4 bases and J lost 2, with 5 bases in between. The CDR3 extends over 12 amino acids. The CDR3 bases are TGCGCCAGCAGCGCTTACACAGATACGCAGTATTTT. Translating gives CASSAYTDTQYF.